The next 5 T cell receptor beta chains were all read from a single sample in a study of blood T cell repertoires in COVID-19. Method: immunoSEQ multiplex PCR; TCRdb's copy keeps in-frame clones and lacks some. The repertoire holds about 260,000 clones, with approximately 88% as singletons. The specimen sequenced was PBMCs or T cells enriched from blood (not recorded which). These receptors were taken from a middle-aged woman with acute COVID-19.

The V and J genes are TRBV4-2 and TRBJ1-1; a possible D gene is TRBD1 (5 bases). This CDR3 is 16 amino acids long. With 2 bases removed from V and 5 bases from J, the gap between germline ends came to 18 bases. The V gene's germline CDR1 is LGHNA and CDR2 YNFKEQ. For the CDR3, the DNA is TGTGCCAGCAGCCAAAGTGACAGTCACCGTGGGACTGAAGCTTTCTTT. Amino acids: CASSQSDSHRGTEAFF.

The rearrangement links TRBV2 to TRBJ2-5, with D possibly TRBD1 on 6 matching bases. Germline V lookup: CDR1 SNHLY, CDR2 FYNNEI. There are 15 residues in the CDR3. Trimming stripped 3 bases from V and 5 bases from J, with 16 bases between. The CDR3 DNA follows: TGTGCCAGCAGTGACTATCAGGGGCGAGGGGAGACCCAGTACTTC. This encodes CASSDYQGRGETQYF.

The rearrangement links TRBV11-1 to TRBJ2-7; TRBD2 matches 10 bases. After removal of 5 bases from V and 0 bases from J, the junction contained 7 bases not matched to a gene. Germline V gene sequence: CDR1 SGHAT, CDR2 FQDESV (reference sequence). This CDR3 comprises 16 residues. The CDR3: CASSQPWTSGSYEQYF. The CDR3 nucleotides are TGTGCCAGCAGCCAGCCCTGGACTAGCGGCTCCTACGAGCAGTACTTC. The full variable domain, in which reference TRBV11-1 and TRBJ2-7 provide the parts outside the CDR3, is EAEVAQSPRYKITEKSQAVAFWCDPISGHATLYWYRQILGQGPELLVQFQDESVVDDSQLPKDRFSAERLKGVDSTLKIQPAELGDSAMYLCASSQPWTSGSYEQYFGPGTRLTVT.

The chain joins TRBV5-6 to TRBJ1-2; TRBD1 matches 7 bases. This CDR3 has 15 amino acids. With 4 bases clipped from V and 5 bases from J, the junction kept 11 bases outside the gene matches. Germline V lookup: CDR1 SGHDT, CDR2 YYEEEE. CDR3 amino acids: CASSLRQGSGYGYTF. CDR3 bases: TGTGCCAGCAGCCTCAGACAGGGCTCTGGTTATGGCTACACCTTC.

The rearrangement uses TRBV2 and TRBJ1-6; the D gene is possibly TRBD1 (5 bases). CDR1 SNHLY and CDR2 FYNNEI come from the germline V gene. Trimming removed 3 bases at V and 10 bases at J, with 10 bases between. This CDR3 is 13 amino acids long. The chain's CDR3 is CASSDQGASPLHF. DNA for the CDR3: TGTGCCAGCAGTGATCAAGGGGCCTCACCCCTCCACTTT.